This T cell receptor (beta chain) was obtained from a study of T cell repertoires in cytomegalovirus infection. In the study overall: Indicated by public TCR beta signatures were CMV infection and matching HLA type.

MiXCR, applied by TCRdb to the reads, yields one record per CDR3 protein. The sample shows 450,000 to 650,000 distinct CDR3 sequences, around 27% of them seen only once. The sequenced material came from PBMCs. This TCR was recovered from a human donor in good health (CMV status not recorded). Some clones in this sample may be carry-over from other donors' samples.

The CDR3 loop is CASSQIQGKAFF. Written as DNA, the CDR3 is TGCGCCAGCAGCCAAATCCAGGGAAAAGCTTTCTTT. The J gene is TRBJ1-1, the V gene TRBV4-1; D is perhaps TRBD1 (5 bases). V was pared by 2 bases and J by 9 bases, with 10 bases between. Germline V CDR1 and CDR2: MGHRA, YSYEKL. The CDR3 sequence is 12 residues long.